The rows below give T cell receptor beta chains drawn from one sample of a study of STAT3 mutations in large granular lymphocyte leukemia. Data came from immunoSEQ multiplex PCR; TCRdb stores just in-frame clones and leaves some out. The table includes about 6,000 clones, just under 35% detected once. The specimen sequenced was peripheral blood mononuclear cells. The receptor set was obtained from a woman aged 40 to 49 with T-cell large granular lymphocyte leukemia. Some clones in this sample may be carry-over from other donors' samples. Both conserved end residues are trimmed from each CDR3. The order of the fields is CDR3 length, V gene, CDR3 protein.

12 | TRBV29-1 | SVEDLDRGTEAF
11 | TRBV7-2 | ASSFLGASEQY
18 | TRBV18 | ASSPQLRTGKEGRGGGYT
9 | TRBV5-8 | ASSLVSPQY
12 | TRBV7-9 | ASSARTTNTEAF
14 | TRBV6-1 | ASSERRKGGSYEQY
13 | TRBV27 | ASRQGTGDTYEQY
11 | TRBV2 | ASSELGDQPQH
12 | TRBV6-1 | ASSEAMRNQPQH
13 | TRBV6-6 | ASSYPTGLDTEAF
13 | TRBV2 | ASSEEGRLSTEAF
15 | TRBV7-6 | ASSQGQGAVLGNEQF
12 | TRBV11-1 | ASSEGQMYNEQF
13 | TRBV4-1 | ASSQEGGGNQPQH
11 | TRBV5-8 | ASSLREPDTQY
14 | TRBV4-2 | ASSQDGAGGLGTQY
13 | TRBV7-8 | ASSLFQGPSYGYT
9 | TRBV5-8 | ASTPYTEAF
11 | TRBV11-2 | ASSLVQWETQY
13 | TRBV29-1 | SVEGGSWGYSEQY
12 | TRBV29-1 | SVTYGGLTDTQY
12 | TRBV7-8 | ASSLERGTYEQY
14 | TRBV18 | ASSSNSGVGNQPQH
11 | TRBV9 | ASSGTQYNEQF
13 | TRBV5-1 | ASSLGWGLNTEAF
13 | TRBV18 | ASSPWTGSTGELF
11 | TRBV7-2 | ASSLAGLNEQY
12 | TRBV4-2 | ASSQAGHADTQY
15 | TRBV5-5 | ASSSGQGAIGNQPQH
15 | TRBV9 | ASSPIGTGITNYGYT